The next 21 T cell receptor beta chains were all read from a single sample in a study of blood T cell repertoires in COVID-19. Clones were sequenced by immunoSEQ multiplex PCR, and TCRdb holds only the in-frame ones, with some missing. The sample comprises fewer than 60,000 clones, about nine tenths of which are singletons, and 10% rests with the top ten. Sequenced: peripheral blood. The receptors stem from a human donor with acute or convalescent COVID-19. The donor label of this sample is uncertain.

The chain combines TRBV7-3 with TRBJ2-1, with D perhaps matching TRBD1 (5 bases). This CDR3 spans 15 amino acids. Trimming stripped 3 bases from V and 0 bases from J, with 9 bases between. CDR1 and CDR2 from the germline V gene are SGHTA and FQGTGA. CDR3 in DNA: TGTGCCAGCAGCTTGGAAGGGGCCTCCTACAATGAGCAGTTCTTC. Translated, it gives CASSLEGASYNEQFF.

The rearrangement uses TRBV19 and TRBJ1-2; 11 bases line up with TRBD1. Losses at the gene ends were 3 bases for V and 4 bases for J; bases not matched to a gene: 10. The CDR3 runs to 17 residues. CDR1 and CDR2 from the germline V gene are LNHDA and SQIVND (reference sequence). CDR3 in amino acids: CASSIWTGGDNVYGYTF. CDR3 nucleotides: TGTGCCAGTAGTATCTGGACAGGGGGCGATAACGTCTATGGCTACACCTTC. The full variable domain, with the rest looked up from reference TRBV19 and TRBJ1-2, is DGGITQSPKYLFRKEGQNVTLSCEQNLNHDAMYWYRQDPGQGLRLIYYSQIVNDFQKGDIAEGYSVSREKKESFPLTVTSAQKNPTAFYLCASSIWTGGDNVYGYTFGSGTRLTVV.

The chain carries TRBV10-3 and TRBJ1-6, with 8 nucleotides matching TRBD1. Per germline, CDR1 ENHRY and CDR2 SYGVKD. The V and J ends lost 10 bases and 10 bases, in that order; junction bases with no gene match: 6. The CDR3 spans 12 residues. The CDR3 spells CATTGEGSPLHF. CDR3 in DNA: TGTGCCACGACAGGGGAGGGATCACCCCTCCACTTT.

The J gene is TRBJ2-1, the V gene TRBV12-3 or TRBV12-4; D perhaps matches TRBD2 (5 bases). This CDR3 comprises 12 residues. V lost 10 bases, J lost 9 bases, and 16 bases lay in between. CDR3 residues: CATSEARGEQFF. The CDR3 coding sequence is TGTGCCACCTCGGAGGCCCGGGGTGAGCAGTTCTTC.

Only a few counts were recorded for this clone. The chain carries TRBV4-1 and TRBJ2-6; D perhaps matches TRBD1 (5 bases). This CDR3 is 16 amino acids long. V was shortened by 3 bases and J by 0 bases, with 9 bases between the two germline ends. Germline-derived CDR1 and CDR2 are MGHRA and YSYEKL. Here the CDR3 reads CASSQTVYSGANVLTF. The CDR3 DNA sequence: TGCGCCAGCAGCCAGACAGTGTACTCTGGGGCCAACGTCCTGACTTTC.

The V call is TRBV5-8, the J call TRBJ2-7, with 9 bases identical to TRBD1. From germline, CDR1 is SGHTS and CDR2 YDEGEE. The V and J ends lost 4 bases and 0 bases, in that order; junction bases with no gene match: 5. The CDR3 contains 15 residues. The CDR3 region has the DNA TGTGCCAGCAGCCAAGGGACAGGGAGCTCCTACGAGCAGTACTTC. As protein: CASSQGTGSSYEQYF.

The rearrangement uses TRBV14 and TRBJ2-1; the D gene is possibly TRBD2 (5 bases). Trimming took 4 bases from V and 1 from J, leaving 14 bases between them. The germline gives CDR1 SGHDN, CDR2 FVKESK. This CDR3 contains 16 residues. CDR3 in amino acids: CASSPRGLSSYNEQFF. For the CDR3, the DNA is TGTGCCAGCAGCCCTCGTGGACTGAGTTCCTACAATGAGCAGTTCTTC.

The genes are TRBV18 and TRBJ2-7; TRBD1 matches at 9 bases. Germline CDR1 reads KGHSH; CDR2 reads LQKENI. With 5 bases clipped from V and 3 bases from J, the junction kept 2 bases outside the gene matches. The CDR3 runs to 13 residues. This CDR3 reads CASSTGQGYEQYF. DNA of the CDR3: TGTGCCAGCTCAACGGGACAGGGCTACGAGCAGTACTTC.

This chain uses TRBV7-9 with TRBJ1-1; 9 positions agree with TRBD1. CDR1 is SEHNR, CDR2 FQNEAQ, per germline (reference sequence). The CDR3 loop spans 16 amino acids. J lost 0 bases, V lost 5 bases, and 7 bases had no gene match. CDR3 coding DNA: TGTGCCAGCAGCCCTCCCGGGACAGGGATGAACACTGAAGCTTTCTTT. Residues: CASSPPGTGMNTEAFF.

The gene calls are TRBV2 and TRBJ1-3; D not certain. The germline V gene has CDR1 SNHLY and CDR2 FYNNEI. There are 17 residues in the CDR3. The V gene lost 0 bases and the J gene lost 0 bases, with 12 bases spanning the gap. The CDR3 is CASSEAPPGYSGNTIYF. The CDR3 coding sequence is TGTGCCAGCAGTGAAGCTCCGCCGGGATACTCTGGAAACACCATATATTTT.

The rearrangement uses TRBV7-6 and TRBJ2-1, with 14 nucleotides matching TRBD2. V lost 5 bases and J lost 8; bases outside the gene matches: 8. Per germline, CDR1 SGHVS and CDR2 FNYEAQ. The CDR3 spans 16 residues. CDR3 protein: CASSPRRLAGGDEQFF. DNA of the CDR3: TGTGCCAGCAGCCCCCGAAGACTAGCGGGAGGGGATGAGCAGTTCTTC.

The chain carries TRBV9 and TRBJ2-7, with D unresolved. Germline values: CDR1 SGDLS, CDR2 YYNGEE. The CDR3 length is 12 residues. V was trimmed by 5 bases and J by 1 base, leaving 7 bases between them. For the CDR3, the DNA is TGTGCCAGCAGTCCGGGTTCCTACGAGCAGTACTTC. This encodes CASSPGSYEQYF.

This clone was counted only a few times. The CDR3 DNA follows: TGTGCCAGCCAAGAGGGAAATGAGCAGTTCTTC. The encoded protein is CASQEGNEQFF. This chain links TRBV5-6 with TRBJ2-1, with TRBD2 as a possible D gene (5 bases). The V end was cut by 7 bases, the J end by 7 bases, with 9 bases between. CDR1 is SGHDT and CDR2 is YYEEEE in the germline V gene. The CDR3 is 11 amino acids. Using reference TRBV5-6 and TRBJ2-1 for the parts outside the CDR3, the full variable domain is DAGVTQSPTHLIKTRGQQVTLRCSPKSGHDTVSWYQQALGQGPQFIFQYYEEEERQRGNFPDRFSGHQFPNYSSELNVNALLLGDSALYLCASQEGNEQFFGPGTRLTVL.

The J gene is TRBJ1-1, the V gene TRBV28; 9 bases fit TRBD1. The CDR3 length is 13 residues. V dropped 10 bases and J dropped 0; count of bases not matched to a gene: 3. The germline V gene encodes CDR1 MDHEN and CDR2 SYDVKM. CDR3 loop: CATNRGLNTEAFF. The CDR3 DNA is TGTGCCACCAACAGGGGGCTGAACACTGAAGCTTTCTTT.

J is TRBJ2-7 and V is TRBV3-1 (or the pseudogene TRBV3-2); tentatively, D is TRBD1 (6 bases). Germline CDR1 and CDR2: LGHDT and YNNKEL (reference sequence). The CDR3 sequence is 16 residues long. The V gene lost 3 bases and the J gene lost 3 bases, with 18 bases spanning the gap. The CDR3 bases are TGTGCCAGCAGCCATCCGGAGACAGGTGAGTACTACGAGCAGTACTTC. Translated, it gives CASSHPETGEYYEQYF.

The V call is TRBV2, the J call TRBJ2-3; D remains ambiguous. This CDR3 has 14 amino acids. CDR1 and CDR2 (germline): SNHLY, FYNNEI. Between the trimmed V and J ends, which lost 4 bases and 4 bases, there was a span of 12 bases. The CDR3 protein is CASSVQPRPDTQYF. CDR3 bases: TGTGCCAGCAGTGTACAGCCCCGGCCAGATACGCAGTATTTT.

This clone was recorded a few times. The rearrangement uses TRBV7-2 and TRBJ2-5; perhaps TRBD1 as D (6 bases). Per germline, CDR1 SGHTA and CDR2 FQGNSA. The CDR3 is 13 amino acids. The V end lost 2 bases, the J end lost 2 bases, and 6 bases lay between the germline ends. CDR3 nucleotide sequence: TGTGCCAGCAGCTTACAGGGGCAAGAGACCCAGTACTTC. The encoded protein is CASSLQGQETQYF.

The chain joins TRBV19 to TRBJ2-1; 12 nucleotides align to TRBD2. Germline loops: CDR1 LNHDA, CDR2 SQIVND (reference sequence). This CDR3 comprises 16 residues. V shed 6 bases, J shed 0 bases, and the junction held 3 bases outside the gene matches. The CDR3 nucleotides are TGTGCCAGTAGGGAGACTAGCGGGAGCTCCTACAATGAGCAGTTCTTC. Translating gives CASRETSGSSYNEQFF. Drawing the rest from reference TRBV19 and TRBJ2-1, the complete variable domain is DGGITQSPKYLFRKEGQNVTLSCEQNLNHDAMYWYRQDPGQGLRLIYYSQIVNDFQKGDIAEGYSVSREKKESFPLTVTSAQKNPTAFYLCASRETSGSSYNEQFFGPGTRLTVL.

This clone was detected only a few times. This sequence joins TRBV7-2 and TRBJ2-6; D gene uncertain. Trimming removed 1 base from V and 0 bases from J, with 4 bases in between. This CDR3 region has 15 residues. Germline V CDR1 and CDR2: SGHTA, FQGNSA. CDR3 in DNA: TGTGCCAGCAGCTTAGTAGTCTCTGGGGCCAACGTCCTGACTTTC. Protein product: CASSLVVSGANVLTF.

The chain recombines TRBV4-1 with TRBJ2-1; no reliable D call. V was clipped by 3 bases and J by 9 bases, with 15 bases between them. Germline CDR1 is MGHRA and CDR2 is YSYEKL. The CDR3 is made up of 14 amino acids. The CDR3 loop is CASSHPRGAVEQFF. CDR3 DNA sequence: TGCGCCAGCAGCCACCCCCGAGGCGCGGTTGAGCAGTTCTTC.

The genes are TRBV9 and TRBJ2-7; 7 nucleotides align to TRBD1. The J segment lost 4 bases and the V segment lost 4 bases, leaving 5 bases of the junction unmatched. Germline V CDR1 and CDR2: SGDLS, YYNGEE. The CDR3 totals 13 residues. Written as DNA, the CDR3 is TGTGCCAGCAGCCAGCGGACAGGATACGAGCAGTACTTC. This gives the protein CASSQRTGYEQYF. Together with reference TRBV9 and TRBJ2-7, the CDR3 gives the full variable domain: DSGVTQTPKHLITATGQRVTLRCSPRSGDLSVYWYQQSLDQGLQFLIQYYNGEERAKGNILERFSAQQFPDLHSELNLSSLELGDSALYFCASSQRTGYEQYFGPGTRLTVT.